This TCR beta chain was sequenced in a study of blood T cell repertoires in COVID-19. The data were produced by immunoSEQ multiplex PCR, yet TCRdb's version contains in-frame clones alone and is incomplete. There are more than 350,000 clones in the sample; 89% occur only once, and around 3% lies in the top ten. The CDR3 consists of 14 residues. In germline, CDR1 is MNHEY, CDR2 SVGEGT. V lost 5 bases to trimming and J lost 4 bases, with 14 bases between them. The sequencing sample was made of peripheral blood. The origin of this receptor is a woman under 40 with COVID-19, enrolled during active disease. J is TRBJ2-5 and V is TRBV6-2 or TRBV6-3, with D possibly TRBD2 on 7 matching bases. This CDR3 is CASSGGAVGETQYF. In DNA form, the CDR3 reads TGTGCCAGCAGTGGGGGGGCGGTGGGAGAGACCCAGTACTTC.